These T cell receptor beta chains were read from a single sample in a study of T-cell memory formation after mild COVID-19. MiXCR was run by TCRdb on the 5' RACE reads, yielding one entry per CDR3 protein. Of a few hundred thousand distinct CDR3 sequences listed, 20% to 25% were seen once; the top ten hold 20% to 25%. Sequences were obtained from PBMCs or a T cell subset sorted from them (not recorded which). All receptors come from a young man who had mild COVID-19 (a few samples of this study predate the infection). Cell type and time point are not known. CDR3s leave out the opening cysteine and the closing phenylalanine or tryptophan.

j_call: TRBJ1-5; v_call: TRBV12-3/TRBV12-4; cdr3_aa: ASSLSGGYQPQH
j_call: TRBJ2-4; v_call: TRBV19; cdr3_aa: ASSMRGNIQY
j_call: TRBJ1-3; v_call: TRBV12-3/TRBV12-4; cdr3_aa: ASTESSSGNTIY
j_call: TRBJ2-3; v_call: TRBV3-1; cdr3_aa: ASSQGVSGGAGTQY
j_call: TRBJ1-1; v_call: TRBV12-3/TRBV12-4; cdr3_aa: ASSLGVAF
j_call: TRBJ1-3; v_call: TRBV20-1; cdr3_aa: SAQLQGTAIY
j_call: TRBJ2-1; v_call: TRBV7-2; cdr3_aa: ASSPGGNNEQF
j_call: TRBJ1-4; v_call: TRBV10-3; cdr3_aa: AISLGQSPANEKLF
j_call: TRBJ1-2; v_call: TRBV20-1; cdr3_aa: SARDLVDGYT
j_call: TRBJ1-1; v_call: TRBV7-9; cdr3_aa: ASSPSTTNTEAF
j_call: TRBJ2-1; v_call: TRBV7-7; cdr3_aa: ASSLIRGNEQF
j_call: TRBJ1-4; v_call: TRBV30; cdr3_aa: AWSTQGSIISSTNEKLF
j_call: TRBJ2-6; v_call: TRBV27; cdr3_aa: ASRDSYSGANVLT
j_call: TRBJ2-2; v_call: TRBV11-1; cdr3_aa: ANTPGGELF
j_call: TRBJ2-3; v_call: TRBV6-6; cdr3_aa: ASRVSGGGTDTQY
j_call: TRBJ1-2; v_call: TRBV12-3/TRBV12-4; cdr3_aa: ASSLNGYT
j_call: TRBJ1-3; v_call: TRBV15; cdr3_aa: ATSRDRGVTGNTIY
j_call: TRBJ1-5; v_call: TRBV5-1; cdr3_aa: ASSLEGRSNQPQH
j_call: TRBJ2-5; v_call: TRBV2; cdr3_aa: ASGNGGAQETQY
j_call: TRBJ2-1; v_call: TRBV5-1; cdr3_aa: ASSLVGQSSYNEQF
j_call: TRBJ2-1; v_call: TRBV18; cdr3_aa: ASSPRKGANSYNEQF
j_call: TRBJ1-1; v_call: TRBV6-5; cdr3_aa: ASSYSGQGSTEAF
j_call: TRBJ2-7; v_call: TRBV19; cdr3_aa: ASKVRVGPYEQY
j_call: TRBJ2-2; v_call: TRBV5-1; cdr3_aa: ASSPLRVSNTGELF
j_call: TRBJ2-5; v_call: TRBV7-9; cdr3_aa: ASSLVGAVAGETQY
j_call: TRBJ2-2; v_call: TRBV7-3; cdr3_aa: ASSSLGAANTGELF
j_call: TRBJ2-5; v_call: TRBV4-2; cdr3_aa: ASSHPTGQGAETQY
j_call: TRBJ2-6; v_call: TRBV27; cdr3_aa: ASSPMVSGANVLT
j_call: TRBJ1-5; v_call: TRBV6-2/TRBV6-3; cdr3_aa: ASSAWGGNSNQPQH
j_call: TRBJ2-1; v_call: TRBV5-1; cdr3_aa: ASSQGPPENEQF
j_call: TRBJ1-2; v_call: TRBV20-1; cdr3_aa: SARAEVGHSLI
j_call: TRBJ1-1; v_call: TRBV7-9; cdr3_aa: ASSKYRLLGAF
j_call: TRBJ2-2; v_call: TRBV7-6; cdr3_aa: ASSLVLGSGELF
j_call: TRBJ2-1; v_call: TRBV4-3; cdr3_aa: ASIYLEGQGTGEQF